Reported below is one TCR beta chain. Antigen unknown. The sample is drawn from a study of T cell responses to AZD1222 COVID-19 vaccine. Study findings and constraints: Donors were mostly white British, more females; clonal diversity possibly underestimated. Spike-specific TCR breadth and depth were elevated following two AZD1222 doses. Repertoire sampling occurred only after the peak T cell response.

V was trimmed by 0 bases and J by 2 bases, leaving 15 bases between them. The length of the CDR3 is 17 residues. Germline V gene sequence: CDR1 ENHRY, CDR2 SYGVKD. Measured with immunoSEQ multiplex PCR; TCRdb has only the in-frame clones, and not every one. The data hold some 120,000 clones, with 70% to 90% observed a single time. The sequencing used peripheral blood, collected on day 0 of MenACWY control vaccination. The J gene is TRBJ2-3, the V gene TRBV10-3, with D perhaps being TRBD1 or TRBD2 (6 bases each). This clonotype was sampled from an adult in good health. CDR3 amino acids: CAISESTGAFFTDTQYF. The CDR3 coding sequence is TGTGCCATCAGTGAGTCTACGGGGGCGTTTTTCACAGATACGCAGTATTTT.